This is a list of T cell receptor beta chains from one sample in a study of blood T cell repertoires in COVID-19. Repertoires were generated with immunoSEQ multiplex PCR, while TCRdb's copy carries only in-frame clones and drops some. This repertoire shows 250,000 to 300,000 clones, approximately 90% found once; its top ten account for 0.95% to 1%. Sequencing was carried out using peripheral blood. The receptors derive from a woman between 35 and 50 years old who had recovered from COVID-19. The CDR3 runs from the conserved cysteine through the conserved F or W. Each record gives: V gene, clone size, J gene, D gene, CDR3 protein, CDR3 DNA. D genes are given only for firm matches. A clone size is listed for some rows: how often the clone was seen (once, few, many), or a class if it is expanded.

V: TRBV3-1/TRBV3-2
size: .
J: TRBJ2-3
D: .
CDR3: CASSQHLEGTDTQYF
DNA: TGTGCCAGCAGCCAGCATCTGGAGGGCACAGATACGCAGTATTTT

V: TRBV10-1
size: .
J: TRBJ2-2
D: .
CDR3: CASSESPPGSGTGELFF
DNA: TGCGCCAGCAGTGAGTCGCCCCCAGGGTCGGGCACCGGGGAGCTGTTTTTT

V: TRBV2
size: .
J: TRBJ1-3
D: .
CDR3: CASSGGSLSGNTIYF
DNA: TGTGCCAGCAGTGGGGGCAGCCTCTCTGGAAACACCATATATTTT

V: TRBV4-3
size: .
J: TRBJ2-2
D: .
CDR3: CASKKGPENTGELFF
DNA: TGCGCCAGCAAAAAGGGGCCAGAGAACACCGGGGAGCTGTTTTTT

V: TRBV15
size: once
J: TRBJ1-1
D: .
CDR3: CATSRDSLQEAFF
DNA: TGTGCCACCAGCAGAGACTCCCTCCAGGAAGCTTTCTTT

V: TRBV5-6
size: .
J: TRBJ1-3
D: .
CDR3: CASSRRPGGPGGNTIYF
DNA: TGTGCCAGCAGCCGACGCCCCGGGGGGCCGGGGGGAAACACCATATATTTT

V: TRBV3-1/TRBV3-2
size: .
J: TRBJ1-1
D: .
CDR3: CASSQVGSTEAFF
DNA: TGTGCCAGCAGCCAAGTCGGGTCAACTGAAGCTTTCTTT

V: TRBV6-6
size: .
J: TRBJ1-5
D: .
CDR3: CASTNSPGQPQHF
DNA: TGTGCCAGCACAAACTCTCCGGGGCAGCCCCAGCATTTT

V: TRBV7-9
size: few
J: TRBJ1-2
D: TRBD1
CDR3: CASSLGQGYGYTF
DNA: TGTGCCAGCAGTTTGGGACAGGGGTATGGCTACACCTTC

V: TRBV28
size: many
J: TRBJ1-1
D: .
CDR3: CATRGAPEAFF
DNA: TGTGCCACCCGGGGAGCCCCTGAAGCTTTCTTT

V: TRBV7-9
size: .
J: TRBJ1-6
D: TRBD1
CDR3: CASSPPGQGNSPLHF
DNA: TGTGCCAGCAGCCCCCCGGGACAGGGGAATTCACCCCTCCACTTT

V: TRBV6-5
size: .
J: TRBJ2-1
D: TRBD2
CDR3: CASSPGGSYNEQFF
DNA: TGTGCCAGCAGCCCCGGCGGGAGCTACAATGAGCAGTTCTTC

V: TRBV5-6
size: .
J: TRBJ1-2
D: TRBD1
CDR3: CASSSIHGTANYGYTF
DNA: TGTGCCAGCAGCTCAATCCACGGGACAGCTAACTATGGCTACACCTTC

V: TRBV5-1
size: .
J: TRBJ2-5
D: TRBD2
CDR3: CASSPGLGETQYF
DNA: TGCGCCAGCAGCCCGGGACTAGGGGAGACCCAGTACTTC

V: TRBV15
size: .
J: TRBJ2-1
D: TRBD2
CDR3: CATSRDRAGGINEQFF
DNA: TGTGCCACCAGCAGAGATCGGGCGGGAGGCATCAATGAGCAGTTCTTC

V: TRBV7-8
size: .
J: TRBJ2-5
D: TRBD2
CDR3: CASSPRVGLAGVVETQYF
DNA: TGTGCCAGCAGCCCGCGGGTGGGACTAGCGGGAGTGGTGGAGACCCAGTACTTC

V: TRBV27
size: .
J: TRBJ2-2
D: TRBD2
CDR3: CASSLSGLAGATGELFF
DNA: TGTGCCAGCAGTTTATCCGGTCTAGCGGGAGCCACCGGGGAGCTGTTTTTT

V: TRBV5-5
size: .
J: TRBJ2-7
D: .
CDR3: CASSPAGPSYEQYF
DNA: TGTGCCAGCAGCCCAGCGGGTCCCTCCTACGAGCAGTACTTC

V: TRBV11-2
size: .
J: TRBJ2-1
D: .
CDR3: CASSPGPFNEQFF
DNA: TGTGCCAGCAGCCCGGGTCCCTTCAATGAGCAGTTCTTC

V: TRBV3-1/TRBV3-2
size: .
J: TRBJ1-5
D: TRBD1
CDR3: CASSQGAGDRALRPQHF
DNA: TGTGCCAGCAGCCAAGGGGCCGGGGACAGGGCGCTTCGGCCCCAGCATTTT

V: TRBV9
size: .
J: TRBJ2-2
D: TRBD2
CDR3: CASEGRTSGAGELFF
DNA: TGTGCCAGCGAGGGCAGGACTAGCGGTGCCGGGGAGCTGTTTTTT

V: TRBV9
size: .
J: TRBJ1-6
D: .
CDR3: CASSVEAGRNSPLHF
DNA: TGTGCCAGCAGCGTAGAGGCAGGGCGCAATTCACCCCTCCACTTT

V: TRBV4-3
size: .
J: TRBJ1-3
D: TRBD1
CDR3: CASSQDPQGVGNTIYF
DNA: TGCGCCAGCAGCCAAGATCCGCAGGGGGTTGGAAACACCATATATTTT

V: TRBV10-1
size: few
J: TRBJ1-1
D: .
CDR3: CASSEIPHFPGVAFF
DNA: TGCGCCAGCAGTGAAATCCCCCACTTCCCGGGGGTAGCTTTCTTT

V: TRBV5-1
size: .
J: TRBJ2-1
D: .
CDR3: CASSLKDSYNEQFF
DNA: TGCGCCAGCAGCTTGAAGGACAGCTACAATGAGCAGTTCTTC

V: TRBV9
size: .
J: TRBJ1-2
D: .
CDR3: CASSVGASYTF
DNA: TGTGCCAGCAGCGTAGGGGCTAGCTACACCTTC

V: TRBV5-1
size: .
J: TRBJ2-1
D: .
CDR3: CASSLSGGTPNEQFF
DNA: TGCGCCAGCAGCTTGTCCGGAGGGACGCCTAATGAGCAGTTCTTC

V: TRBV7-2
size: .
J: TRBJ2-2
D: TRBD2
CDR3: CASSLASLAGVNTGELFF
DNA: TGTGCCAGCAGCTTAGCGTCCCTAGCGGGAGTGAACACCGGGGAGCTGTTTTTT

V: TRBV9
size: .
J: TRBJ2-5
D: TRBD2
CDR3: CASSVGLLAGTQETQYF
DNA: TGTGCCAGCAGCGTAGGTTTACTAGCGGGTACCCAAGAGACCCAGTACTTC

V: TRBV2
size: .
J: TRBJ2-2
D: .
CDR3: CASRGPRGELFF
DNA: TGTGCCAGCAGGGGCCCGAGAGGGGAGCTGTTTTTT

V: TRBV7-2
size: .
J: TRBJ2-5
D: .
CDR3: CASTGRAGETQYF
DNA: TGTGCCAGCACGGGCAGGGCGGGGGAGACCCAGTACTTC

V: TRBV13
size: .
J: TRBJ2-5
D: TRBD1
CDR3: CASSRDRAKRTQYF
DNA: TGTGCCAGCAGCCGGGACAGGGCAAAAAGGACCCAGTACTTC

V: TRBV9
size: few
J: TRBJ1-1
D: TRBD1
CDR3: CASSARTGGTEAFF
DNA: TGTGCCAGCAGCGCCCGGACAGGGGGCACTGAAGCTTTCTTT

V: TRBV5-8
size: .
J: TRBJ2-5
D: TRBD2
CDR3: CASSPPGGRKQETQYF
DNA: TGTGCCAGCAGCCCACCAGGCGGGAGAAAACAAGAGACCCAGTACTTC

V: TRBV19
size: .
J: TRBJ1-2
D: TRBD1
CDR3: CASSRTGPSYGYTF
DNA: TGTGCCAGTAGTAGGACAGGTCCCTCCTATGGCTACACCTTC

V: TRBV29-1
size: .
J: TRBJ1-2
D: .
CDR3: CSALGAYGYTF
DNA: TGCAGCGCCCTGGGGGCCTATGGCTACACCTTC

V: TRBV5-6
size: .
J: TRBJ1-2
D: TRBD1
CDR3: CASSLVGQRYYGYTF
DNA: TGTGCCAGCAGCTTGGTGGGACAGAGGTACTATGGCTACACCTTC

V: TRBV11-3
size: once
J: TRBJ2-1
D: .
CDR3: CASSLAGGAEQFF
DNA: TGTGCCAGCAGCTTAGCCGGTGGGGCTGAGCAGTTCTTC

V: TRBV11-2
size: .
J: TRBJ2-2
D: TRBD2
CDR3: CASRPGLAGPTGELFF
DNA: TGTGCCAGCAGACCCGGACTAGCGGGACCCACCGGGGAGCTGTTTTTT

V: TRBV3-1/TRBV3-2
size: .
J: TRBJ1-1
D: .
CDR3: CASSHFSGTEAFF
DNA: TGTGCCAGCAGCCATTTCTCGGGAACTGAAGCTTTCTTT

V: TRBV10-3
size: .
J: TRBJ1-2
D: TRBD1
CDR3: CAALKEGAWGYTF
DNA: TGTGCAGCCCTAAAAGAGGGGGCGTGGGGCTACACCTTC

V: TRBV19
size: .
J: TRBJ1-4
D: .
CDR3: CASSYRPGANEKLFF
DNA: TGTGCCAGTAGTTACCGACCAGGGGCTAATGAAAAACTGTTTTTT

V: TRBV27
size: .
J: TRBJ2-3
D: .
CDR3: CASRWRSTDTQYF
DNA: TGTGCCAGCCGGTGGAGGAGTACAGATACGCAGTATTTT

V: TRBV5-8
size: .
J: TRBJ2-4
D: .
CDR3: CASSLALSTVGDIQYF
DNA: TGTGCCAGCAGCTTGGCTCTTAGTACAGTGGGAGACATTCAGTACTTC

V: TRBV30
size: .
J: TRBJ2-3
D: TRBD2
CDR3: CAWSEGLAAGPDTQYF
DNA: TGTGCCTGGAGTGAGGGACTAGCGGCTGGCCCAGATACGCAGTATTTT

V: TRBV6-5
size: .
J: TRBJ2-7
D: .
CDR3: CASSYGRTSEQYF
DNA: TGTGCCAGCAGTTACGGGCGCACGTCCGAGCAGTACTTC

V: TRBV9
size: .
J: TRBJ2-1
D: .
CDR3: CASSPVPGYNEQFF
DNA: TGTGCCAGCAGCCCCGTCCCGGGGTACAATGAGCAGTTCTTC

V: TRBV5-1
size: .
J: TRBJ2-3
D: TRBD2
CDR3: CASSLAPLAGGGDTQYF
DNA: TGCGCCAGCAGCTTGGCCCCCCTAGCGGGAGGGGGAGATACGCAGTATTTT

V: TRBV15
size: .
J: TRBJ2-1
D: TRBD2
CDR3: CATSGTSGEQFF
DNA: TGTGCCACCAGCGGAACTAGCGGCGAGCAGTTCTTC

V: TRBV5-8
size: .
J: TRBJ2-2
D: .
CDR3: CASTLGPGELFF
DNA: TGTGCCAGCACCCTGGGCCCCGGGGAGCTGTTTTTT

V: TRBV24-1
size: .
J: TRBJ2-2
D: TRBD1
CDR3: CATSGTSGGTGELFF
DNA: TGTGCCACCAGTGGTACCTCAGGGGGCACCGGGGAGCTGTTTTTT

V: TRBV6-2/TRBV6-3
size: .
J: TRBJ1-2
D: .
CDR3: CASSPGTPLGGNYGYTF
DNA: TGTGCCAGCAGCCCTGGGACACCCCTGGGAGGGAACTATGGCTACACCTTC

V: TRBV18
size: .
J: TRBJ1-2
D: TRBD1
CDR3: CASSPGQGTGGYTF
DNA: TGTGCCAGCTCGCCGGGACAGGGCACCGGGGGCTACACCTTC

V: TRBV29-1
size: .
J: TRBJ2-5
D: TRBD1
CDR3: CSAGQPQYF
DNA: TGCAGCGCGGGACAGCCACAGTACTTC

V: TRBV7-2
size: .
J: TRBJ2-2
D: .
CDR3: CASSPSVNTGELFF
DNA: TGTGCCAGCAGCCCAAGCGTGAACACCGGGGAGCTGTTTTTT